This is a list of T cell receptor beta chains from one sample in a study of blood T cell repertoires in COVID-19. Generated by immunoSEQ multiplex PCR, the TCRdb table keeps only in-frame clones and is missing some. Counted here are tens of thousands of clones, approximately 90% occurring once; the ten biggest clones make up around 2.3%. The sequencing input was peripheral blood. The receptors were gathered from a human donor with active COVID-19. The donor label of this sample is uncertain. CDR3s include the opening cysteine and the closing phenylalanine or tryptophan. The order of the fields is CDR3 length, V gene, D gene, clone size, J gene, CDR3 DNA, CDR3 protein. D genes are given only for firm matches. Size is omitted from some rows. Given values are once, few, many or a class for expanded clones.

len: 14
v_gene: TRBV6-5
d_gene: TRBD1
abundance: -
j_gene: TRBJ2-3
CDR3nt: TGTGCCAGCAGCCGGGACAGAAACACAGATACGCAGTATTTT
CDR3aa: CASSRDRNTDTQYF

len: 16
v_gene: TRBV18
d_gene: TRBD2
abundance: -
j_gene: TRBJ2-3
CDR3nt: TGTGCCAGCTCACCAGACCAGCAGGGAGGGGCAGATACGCAGTATTTT
CDR3aa: CASSPDQQGGADTQYF

len: 14
v_gene: TRBV19
d_gene: -
abundance: -
j_gene: TRBJ1-3
CDR3nt: TGTGCCAGTGTAAAGGGGAAATCTGGAAACACCATATATTTT
CDR3aa: CASVKGKSGNTIYF

len: 13
v_gene: TRBV6-5
d_gene: TRBD2
abundance: once
j_gene: TRBJ2-2
CDR3nt: TGTGCCAGCAGAAAAGCGGGGACCGGGGAGCTGTTTTTT
CDR3aa: CASRKAGTGELFF

len: 16
v_gene: TRBV11-2
d_gene: TRBD2
abundance: -
j_gene: TRBJ2-3
CDR3nt: TGTGCCAGCAGCTTAGTAGGGCTAGCGGGGACAGATACGCAGTATTTT
CDR3aa: CASSLVGLAGTDTQYF

len: 14
v_gene: TRBV5-5
d_gene: -
abundance: -
j_gene: TRBJ1-4
CDR3nt: TGTGCCAGCAGCTTACAGGTAACAGAGGAAAAACTGTTTTTT
CDR3aa: CASSLQVTEEKLFF

len: 13
v_gene: TRBV5-1
d_gene: -
abundance: -
j_gene: TRBJ2-5
CDR3nt: TGCGCCAGCAGCTCGGACTCAAAAGAGACCCAGTACTTC
CDR3aa: CASSSDSKETQYF

len: 13
v_gene: TRBV7-2
d_gene: -
abundance: -
j_gene: TRBJ2-5
CDR3nt: TGTGCCAGCAGCTTTATGCAGCAAGAGACCCAGTACTTC
CDR3aa: CASSFMQQETQYF

len: 18
v_gene: TRBV19
d_gene: TRBD1
abundance: -
j_gene: TRBJ1-3
CDR3nt: TGTGCCAGTAGTCCGACAGGGGCCGGCGTAACGAATGGAAACACCATATATTTT
CDR3aa: CASSPTGAGVTNGNTIYF

len: 18
v_gene: TRBV19
d_gene: TRBD1
abundance: -
j_gene: TRBJ1-5
CDR3nt: TGTGCCAGTAGTACCTTGGACAGGGGCGATTATAGCAATCAGCCCCAGCATTTT
CDR3aa: CASSTLDRGDYSNQPQHF

len: 16
v_gene: TRBV27
d_gene: -
abundance: -
j_gene: TRBJ2-1
CDR3nt: TGTGCCAGCAGTTCCTCAGGGCAGGGGATCTACAATGAGCAGTTCTTC
CDR3aa: CASSSSGQGIYNEQFF

len: 15
v_gene: TRBV7-3
d_gene: TRBD1
abundance: -
j_gene: TRBJ2-1
CDR3nt: TGTGCCAGCAAGGAGACAGGGGGCCCCTACAATGAGCAGTTCTTC
CDR3aa: CASKETGGPYNEQFF

len: 13
v_gene: TRBV4-3
d_gene: -
abundance: -
j_gene: TRBJ2-7
CDR3nt: TGCGCCAGCAGTCTCGGACACAACTACGAGCAGTACTTC
CDR3aa: CASSLGHNYEQYF

len: 13
v_gene: TRBV7-2
d_gene: TRBD1
abundance: -
j_gene: TRBJ1-2
CDR3nt: TGTGCCAGCAGCCTAGGGACAGGGGATGGCTACACCTTC
CDR3aa: CASSLGTGDGYTF

len: 16
v_gene: TRBV6-5
d_gene: -
abundance: -
j_gene: TRBJ1-2
CDR3nt: TGTGCCAGCAGTTACGGCAGGGGCCTGGCTGCCTATGGCTACACCTTC
CDR3aa: CASSYGRGLAAYGYTF

len: 14
v_gene: TRBV5-6
d_gene: -
abundance: -
j_gene: TRBJ1-1
CDR3nt: TGTGCCAGCAGCTTGAGCGGCCAGACCCTTGAAGCTTTCTTT
CDR3aa: CASSLSGQTLEAFF

len: 13
v_gene: TRBV6-6
d_gene: TRBD1
abundance: -
j_gene: TRBJ1-2
CDR3nt: TGTGCCAGCATTCAACAGGGGCGGGATGGCTACACCTTC
CDR3aa: CASIQQGRDGYTF

len: 11
v_gene: TRBV11-2
d_gene: -
abundance: -
j_gene: TRBJ2-1
CDR3nt: TGTGCCAGCAGCGTCAGCAATGAGCAGTTCTTC
CDR3aa: CASSVSNEQFF

len: 14
v_gene: TRBV5-1
d_gene: TRBD1
abundance: -
j_gene: TRBJ1-1
CDR3nt: TGCGCCAGCAGCTTGGATGGGACAGGGGGCGAAGCTTTCTTT
CDR3aa: CASSLDGTGGEAFF

len: 15
v_gene: TRBV4-2
d_gene: TRBD1
abundance: -
j_gene: TRBJ2-3
CDR3nt: TGTGCCAGCAGCCAAGAAGACAGGGGAACAGATACGCAGTATTTT
CDR3aa: CASSQEDRGTDTQYF

len: 15
v_gene: TRBV7-9
d_gene: TRBD1
abundance: -
j_gene: TRBJ2-7
CDR3nt: TGTGCCAGCAGCCTGGACAGGGAAACATCCTACGAGCAGTACTTC
CDR3aa: CASSLDRETSYEQYF

len: 14
v_gene: TRBV19
d_gene: TRBD2
abundance: -
j_gene: TRBJ2-3
CDR3nt: TGTGCCAGTAAGGGACTAGCGGGCACAGATACGCAGTATTTT
CDR3aa: CASKGLAGTDTQYF

len: 14
v_gene: TRBV2
d_gene: -
abundance: -
j_gene: TRBJ1-5
CDR3nt: TGTGCCAGCAGCGCTCACGCGGTGGGTCAGCCCCAGCATTTT
CDR3aa: CASSAHAVGQPQHF

len: 11
v_gene: TRBV9
d_gene: -
abundance: -
j_gene: TRBJ2-1
CDR3nt: TGTGCCAGCAGGTCGGGCAATGAGCAGTTCTTC
CDR3aa: CASRSGNEQFF

len: 14
v_gene: TRBV2
d_gene: -
abundance: -
j_gene: TRBJ1-4
CDR3nt: TGTGCCAGCAGTGATCTAGGGGAGGGTGAAAAACTGTTTTTT
CDR3aa: CASSDLGEGEKLFF

len: 13
v_gene: TRBV11-2
d_gene: -
abundance: -
j_gene: TRBJ1-4
CDR3nt: TGTGCCAGCAGCCATGAGGCGGGCGAAAAACTGTTTTTT
CDR3aa: CASSHEAGEKLFF

len: 15
v_gene: TRBV7-2
d_gene: TRBD1
abundance: -
j_gene: TRBJ1-4
CDR3nt: TGTGCCAGCAGCCGGGACAGGGTGACTAATGAAAAACTGTTTTTT
CDR3aa: CASSRDRVTNEKLFF

len: 16
v_gene: TRBV5-4
d_gene: -
abundance: -
j_gene: TRBJ1-1
CDR3nt: TGTGCCAGCAGCTTGGTCCCAGGGGTTACGAACACTGAAGCTTTCTTT
CDR3aa: CASSLVPGVTNTEAFF

len: 15
v_gene: TRBV5-4
d_gene: TRBD1
abundance: -
j_gene: TRBJ1-2
CDR3nt: TGTGCCAGCAGCTGGACAGGGGATCCATACTATGGCTACACCTTC
CDR3aa: CASSWTGDPYYGYTF

len: 18
v_gene: TRBV13
d_gene: TRBD1
abundance: -
j_gene: TRBJ1-6
CDR3nt: TGTGCCAGCAGCTTCCTAGACAGGGTCTTCTCCTATAATTCACCCCTCCACTTT
CDR3aa: CASSFLDRVFSYNSPLHF

len: 15
v_gene: TRBV2
d_gene: TRBD1
abundance: -
j_gene: TRBJ2-7
CDR3nt: TGTGCCAGCAGTGGTAGCAGGGGGTTCTCCTACGAGCAGTACTTC
CDR3aa: CASSGSRGFSYEQYF

len: 13
v_gene: TRBV7-3
d_gene: -
abundance: -
j_gene: TRBJ1-4
CDR3nt: TGTGCCAGCAGCTTAACTATCGGGGAAAAACTGTTTTTT
CDR3aa: CASSLTIGEKLFF

len: 12
v_gene: TRBV7-9
d_gene: -
abundance: -
j_gene: TRBJ2-7
CDR3nt: TGTGCCATAGAGACGGGGTCCAACGAGCAGTACTTC
CDR3aa: CAIETGSNEQYF

len: 14
v_gene: TRBV10-1
d_gene: -
abundance: -
j_gene: TRBJ2-1
CDR3nt: TGCGCCAGCAGTGAGGCTGACAGGCCCGATGAGCAGTTCTTC
CDR3aa: CASSEADRPDEQFF

len: 13
v_gene: TRBV5-1
d_gene: -
abundance: -
j_gene: TRBJ2-7
CDR3nt: TGCGCCAGCAGCATCGACACCTCCTACGAGCAGTACTTC
CDR3aa: CASSIDTSYEQYF

len: 15
v_gene: TRBV28
d_gene: -
abundance: -
j_gene: TRBJ2-7
CDR3nt: TGTGCCAGCAGCACTTCCGGGACTTCAACGGGCGAGCAGTACTTC
CDR3aa: CASSTSGTSTGEQYF

len: 16
v_gene: TRBV28
d_gene: -
abundance: -
j_gene: TRBJ2-6
CDR3nt: TGTGCCAGCAGTGGACACGCAGACTCTGGGGCCAACGTCCTGACTTTC
CDR3aa: CASSGHADSGANVLTF

len: 14
v_gene: TRBV24-1
d_gene: TRBD1
abundance: -
j_gene: TRBJ2-7
CDR3nt: TGTGCCACCAGTGGCCGGGACAGCCTCTACGGGCAGTACTTC
CDR3aa: CATSGRDSLYGQYF

len: 15
v_gene: TRBV25-1
d_gene: TRBD1
abundance: -
j_gene: TRBJ2-1
CDR3nt: TGTGCCAGCAGTGGCCGGACAGGTATGTTGAATGAGCAGTTCTTC
CDR3aa: CASSGRTGMLNEQFF

len: 16
v_gene: TRBV3-1/TRBV3-2
d_gene: TRBD2
abundance: -
j_gene: TRBJ2-3
CDR3nt: TGTGCCAGCAGCCACTTCGAGCGGGGGGGCCCAGATACGCAGTATTTT
CDR3aa: CASSHFERGGPDTQYF

len: 18
v_gene: TRBV6-2/TRBV6-3
d_gene: TRBD1
abundance: -
j_gene: TRBJ1-2
CDR3nt: TGTGCCAGCAGTTACTCGGCGGGACAGGGATCTCGCCAGGATGGCTACACCTTC
CDR3aa: CASSYSAGQGSRQDGYTF

len: 16
v_gene: TRBV9
d_gene: TRBD1
abundance: -
j_gene: TRBJ1-3
CDR3nt: TGTGCCAGCAGCGCAACAGGGGAGGAAATCGGAAACACCATATATTTT
CDR3aa: CASSATGEEIGNTIYF